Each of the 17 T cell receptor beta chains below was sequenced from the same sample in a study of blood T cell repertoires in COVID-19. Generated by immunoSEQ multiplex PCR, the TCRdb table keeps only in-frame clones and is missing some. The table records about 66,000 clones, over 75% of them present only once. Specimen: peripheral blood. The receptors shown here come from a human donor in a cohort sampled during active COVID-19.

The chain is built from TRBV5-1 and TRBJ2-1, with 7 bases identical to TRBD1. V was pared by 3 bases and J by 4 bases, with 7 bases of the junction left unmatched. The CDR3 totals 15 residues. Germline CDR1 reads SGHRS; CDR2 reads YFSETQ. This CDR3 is CASSSVGQRYNEQFF. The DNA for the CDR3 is TGCGCCAGCAGCTCGGTGGGACAGCGATACAATGAGCAGTTCTTC.

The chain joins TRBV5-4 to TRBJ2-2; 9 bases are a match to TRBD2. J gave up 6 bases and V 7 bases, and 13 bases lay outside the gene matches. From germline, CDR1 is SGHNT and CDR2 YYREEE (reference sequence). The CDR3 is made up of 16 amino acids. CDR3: CASATGGSGRPGELFF. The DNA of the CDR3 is TGTGCCAGCGCTACTGGGGGTAGCGGGAGACCCGGGGAGCTGTTTTTT.

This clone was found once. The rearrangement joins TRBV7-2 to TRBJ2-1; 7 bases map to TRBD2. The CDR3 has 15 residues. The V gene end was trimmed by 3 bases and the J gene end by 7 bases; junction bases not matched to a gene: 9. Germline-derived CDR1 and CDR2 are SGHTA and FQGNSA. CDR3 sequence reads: CASSFMSGKENEQFF. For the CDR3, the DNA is TGTGCCAGCAGCTTTATGAGCGGGAAGGAGAATGAGCAGTTCTTC.

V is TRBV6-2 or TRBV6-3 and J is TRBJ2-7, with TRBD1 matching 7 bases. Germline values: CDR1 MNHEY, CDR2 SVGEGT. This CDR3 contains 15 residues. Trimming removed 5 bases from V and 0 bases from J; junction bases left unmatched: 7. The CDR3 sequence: CASSKGTGASYEQYF. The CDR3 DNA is TGTGCCAGCAGTAAGGGTACAGGGGCCTCCTACGAGCAGTACTTC.

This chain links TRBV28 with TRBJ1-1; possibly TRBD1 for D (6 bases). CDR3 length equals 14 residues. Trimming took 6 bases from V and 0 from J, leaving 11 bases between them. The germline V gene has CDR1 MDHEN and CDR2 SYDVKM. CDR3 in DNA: TGTGCCAGCAGCAGACAGGCTATGAACACTGAAGCTTTCTTT. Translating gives CASSRQAMNTEAFF.

Here the CDR3 DNA reads TGTGCCACCCAGCTAGCGGGAACTGAGACCCAGTACTTC. Protein sequence: CATQLAGTETQYF. The chain joins TRBV6-5 to TRBJ2-5; TRBD2 matches 9 bases. After removal of 10 bases from V and 5 bases from J, the junction contained 8 bases not matched to a gene. The length of the CDR3 is 13 residues. In germline, CDR1 is MNHEY, CDR2 SVGAGI.

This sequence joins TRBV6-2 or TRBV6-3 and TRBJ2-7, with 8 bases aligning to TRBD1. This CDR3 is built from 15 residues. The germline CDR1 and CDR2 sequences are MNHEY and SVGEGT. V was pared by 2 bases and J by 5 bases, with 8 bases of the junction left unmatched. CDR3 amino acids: CASSYPTGEINEQYF. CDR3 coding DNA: TGTGCCAGCAGTTACCCGACAGGGGAGATCAACGAGCAGTACTTC.

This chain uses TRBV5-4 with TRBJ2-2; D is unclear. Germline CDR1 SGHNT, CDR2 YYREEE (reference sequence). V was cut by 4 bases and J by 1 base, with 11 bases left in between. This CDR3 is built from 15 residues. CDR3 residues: CASSPTTMNTGELFF. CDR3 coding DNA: TGTGCCAGCAGCCCCACCACAATGAACACCGGGGAGCTGTTTTTT.

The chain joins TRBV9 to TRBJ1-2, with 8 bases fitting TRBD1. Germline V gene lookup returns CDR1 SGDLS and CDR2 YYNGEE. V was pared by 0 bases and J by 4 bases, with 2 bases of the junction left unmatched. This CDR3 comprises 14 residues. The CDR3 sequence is CASSVDDRGYGYTF. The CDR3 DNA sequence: TGTGCCAGCAGCGTAGACGACAGGGGCTATGGCTACACCTTC.

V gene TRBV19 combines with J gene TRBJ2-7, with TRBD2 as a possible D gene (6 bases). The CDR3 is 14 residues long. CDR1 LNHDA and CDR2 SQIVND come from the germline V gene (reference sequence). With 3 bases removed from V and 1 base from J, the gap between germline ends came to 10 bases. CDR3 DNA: TGTGCCAGTAGTATTGGGGGACTTTCCTACGAGCAGTACTTC. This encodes CASSIGGLSYEQYF.

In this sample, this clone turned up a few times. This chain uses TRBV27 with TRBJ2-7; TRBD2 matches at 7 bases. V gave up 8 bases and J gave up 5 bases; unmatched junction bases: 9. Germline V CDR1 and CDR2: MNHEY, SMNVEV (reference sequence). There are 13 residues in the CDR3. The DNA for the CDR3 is TGTGCCAGCCGTCGGGGGGATATCGACGAGCAGTACTTC. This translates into CASRRGDIDEQYF.

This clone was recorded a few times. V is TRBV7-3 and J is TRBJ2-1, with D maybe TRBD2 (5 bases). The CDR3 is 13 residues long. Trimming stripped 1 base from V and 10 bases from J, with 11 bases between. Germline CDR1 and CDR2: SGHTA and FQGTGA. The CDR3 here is CASSLNYGGEQFF. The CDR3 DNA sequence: TGTGCCAGCAGCTTAAATTACGGCGGGGAGCAGTTCTTC. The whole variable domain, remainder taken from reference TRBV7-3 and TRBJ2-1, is GAGVSQTPSNKVTEKGKYVELRCDPISGHTALYWYRQSLGQGPEFLIYFQGTGAADDSGLPNDRFFAVRPEGSVSTLKIQRTERGDSAVYLCASSLNYGGEQFFGPGTRLTVL.

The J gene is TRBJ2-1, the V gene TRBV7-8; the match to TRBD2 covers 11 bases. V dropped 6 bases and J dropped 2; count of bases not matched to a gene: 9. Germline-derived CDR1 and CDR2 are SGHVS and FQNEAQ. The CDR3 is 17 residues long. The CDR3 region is CASSKLAGAVTYNEQFF. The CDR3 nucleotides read TGTGCCAGCAGTAAACTAGCGGGAGCGGTGACCTACAATGAGCAGTTCTTC.

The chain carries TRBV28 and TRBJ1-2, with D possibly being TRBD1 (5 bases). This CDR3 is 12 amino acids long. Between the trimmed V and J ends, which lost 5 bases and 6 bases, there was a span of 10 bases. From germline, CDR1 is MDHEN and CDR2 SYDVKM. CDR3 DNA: TGTGCCAGCAGTCTGGGGCTTCATGGCTACACCTTC. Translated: CASSLGLHGYTF.

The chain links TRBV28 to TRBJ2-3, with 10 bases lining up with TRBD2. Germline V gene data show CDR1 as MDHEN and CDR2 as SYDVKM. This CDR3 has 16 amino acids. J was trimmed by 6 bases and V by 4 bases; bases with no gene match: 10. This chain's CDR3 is CASSSPGTSVVDTQYF. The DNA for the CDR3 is TGTGCCAGCAGTTCCCCCGGGACTAGCGTTGTGGATACGCAGTATTTT. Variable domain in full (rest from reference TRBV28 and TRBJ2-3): DVKVTQSSRYLVKRTGEKVFLECVQDMDHENMFWYRQDPGLGLRLIYFSYDVKMKEKGDIPEGYSVSREKKERFSLILESASTNQTSMYLCASSSPGTSVVDTQYFGPGTRLTVL.

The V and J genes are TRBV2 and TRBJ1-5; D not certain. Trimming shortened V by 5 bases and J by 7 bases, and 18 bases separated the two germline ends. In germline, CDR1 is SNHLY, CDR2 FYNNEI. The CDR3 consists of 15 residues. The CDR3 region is CASSSSGRSGQPQHF. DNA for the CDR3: TGTGCCAGCAGTTCCTCGGGTAGGAGTGGCCAGCCCCAGCATTTT.

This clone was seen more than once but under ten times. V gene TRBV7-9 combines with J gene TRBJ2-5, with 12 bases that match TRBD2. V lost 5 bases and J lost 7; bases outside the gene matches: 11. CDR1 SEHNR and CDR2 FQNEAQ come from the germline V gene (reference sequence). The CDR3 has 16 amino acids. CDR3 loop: CASSPRTSGDVRTQYF. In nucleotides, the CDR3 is TGTGCCAGCAGCCCCCGGACTAGCGGGGATGTACGGACCCAGTACTTC.